This T cell receptor beta chain was identified in a study of technical replicates of blood from a handful of donors. Measured with immunoSEQ multiplex PCR; TCRdb has only the in-frame clones, and not every one. Of some 82,000 clones listed, 97% were seen once; the top ten hold over 0.15%. Material: T cells isolated from PBMCs. This receptor was taken from a human donor in good health.

CDR3 sequence: CASSLHEANTQYF. DNA for the CDR3: TGCGCCAGCAGCCTTCATGAGGCAAATACGCAGTATTTT. This rearrangement joins TRBV10-1 to TRBJ2-3, with D hard to call. V was clipped by 6 bases and J by 7 bases, with 14 bases between them. Germline-derived CDR1 and CDR2 are WNHNN and SYGVQD (reference sequence). The CDR3 has 13 residues.